This T cell receptor beta chain was obtained from a study of T-cell memory formation after mild COVID-19. MiXCR was run by TCRdb on the 5' RACE reads, yielding one entry per CDR3 protein. The repertoire holds 100,000 to 120,000 distinct CDR3 sequences, with around a fifth as singletons. The CDR3 sequence is 13 residues long. Trimming removed 5 bases from V and 8 bases from J, with 14 bases in between. The J gene is TRBJ2-3, the V gene TRBV12-3 or TRBV12-4, with D uncertain. This clonotype was sampled from a man aged 18 to 29 who had mild COVID-19 (a few samples of this study predate the infection). Cell type and time point are not known. Sequencing was done on a sample of PBMCs or a T cell subset sorted from them (not recorded which). CDR3 DNA: TGTGCCAGCAGTAACGTCGGCCTAGGTACGCAGTATTTT. Amino acid sequence: CASSNVGLGTQYF.